The TCR beta chain under discussion was sequenced for a study of blood T cells in healthy people across ages. The study, taken as a whole, reports: Donor CMV status was unknown, possibly confounding expanded clonotype changes. Both higher diversity and more naive CD4+ cells marked long-lived donors when set against aged donors.

Germline V gives CDR1 SGHTA, CDR2 FQGTGA. The CDR3 totals 13 residues. This clonotype was detected once. Its antigen remains unidentified. Primed by a sample-barcoded 5' primer and a J-beta primer mix, a second PCR proceeded for roughly 7 to 12 cycles. TCRdb fed the 5' RACE reads into MiXCR, producing one record per CDR3 protein. The sample lists over a million distinct CDR3 sequences; roughly two fifths were seen once. The specimen sequenced was blood. This TCR derives from a woman younger than 35 in good health. The rearrangement joins TRBV7-3 to TRBJ2-1, with unresolved D. The J call may be wrong; the DNA end is better matched by TRBJ2-7. CDR3 amino acids: CASSPYSYNEQYF. In DNA form, the CDR3 reads TGTGCCAGCAGCCCCTACTCCTACAATGAGCAGTACTTC.